The clone carrying this TCR beta chain was seen more than once but under ten times. Per the authors' pipeline: Estimation of nucleated cell counts was performed using reference gene primer amplification. Clones were sequenced by immunoSEQ multiplex PCR, and TCRdb holds only the in-frame ones, with some missing. V and J calls and clone size are copied from that table; D and trimming were computed from the DNA. The sample lists approximately 110,000 clones; 75% to 90% were seen once. Germline-derived CDR1 and CDR2 are SGDLS and YYNGEE. The CDR3 length is 12 residues. The V end was cut by 6 bases, the J end by 5 bases, with 10 bases between. This specimen belongs to a study of blood T cell repertoires in COVID-19. Study information: The samples span acute and convalescent COVID-19 from the United States, Italy and Spain. Sample material is recorded as cDNA or gDNA derived from T cells, B-cell-depleted T cells, or PBMCs.

The receptor comes from a woman between 40 and 50 years old with acute or convalescent COVID-19. The chain joins TRBV9 to TRBJ2-3, with D possibly being TRBD2 (5 bases). Material for sequencing was peripheral blood. CDR3 bases: TGTGCCAGCACAGCGGCCGGAGATACGCAGTATTTT. Encoded protein: CASTAAGDTQYF.